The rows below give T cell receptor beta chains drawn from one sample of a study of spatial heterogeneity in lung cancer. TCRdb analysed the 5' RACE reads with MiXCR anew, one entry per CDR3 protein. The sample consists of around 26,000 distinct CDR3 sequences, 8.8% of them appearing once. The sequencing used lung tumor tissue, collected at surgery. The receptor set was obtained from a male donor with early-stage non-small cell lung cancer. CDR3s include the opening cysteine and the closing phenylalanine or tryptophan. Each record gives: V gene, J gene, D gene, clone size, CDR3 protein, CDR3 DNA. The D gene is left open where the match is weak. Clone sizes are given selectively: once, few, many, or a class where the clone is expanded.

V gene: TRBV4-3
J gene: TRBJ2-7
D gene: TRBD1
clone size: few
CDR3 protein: CASSLRQGGPNEQYF
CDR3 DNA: TGCGCCAGCAGCCTCCGACAGGGTGGGCCGAACGAGCAGTACTTC

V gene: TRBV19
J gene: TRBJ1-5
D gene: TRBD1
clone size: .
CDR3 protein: CASSLQGGNQPQHF
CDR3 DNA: TGTGCCAGTAGTCTACAGGGGGGCAATCAGCCCCAGCATTTT

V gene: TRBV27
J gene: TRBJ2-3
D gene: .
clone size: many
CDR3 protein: CASSPKGASGQTPDTQYF
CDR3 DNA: TGTGCCAGCAGCCCAAAGGGGGCTAGCGGCCAAACCCCAGATACGCAGTATTTT

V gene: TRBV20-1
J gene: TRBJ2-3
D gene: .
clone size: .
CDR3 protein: CSASIRLWGTDTQYF
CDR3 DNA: TGCAGTGCTAGTATACGGCTTTGGGGGACAGATACGCAGTATTTT

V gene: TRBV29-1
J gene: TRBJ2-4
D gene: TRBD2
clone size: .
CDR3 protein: CSVLALAGNIQYF
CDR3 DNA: TGCAGCGTTCTTGCACTAGCGGGGAACATTCAGTACTTC

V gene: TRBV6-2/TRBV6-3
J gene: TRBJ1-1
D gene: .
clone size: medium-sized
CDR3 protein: CASRIQGSEAFF
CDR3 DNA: TGTGCCAGCAGAATTCAGGGATCTGAAGCTTTCTTT

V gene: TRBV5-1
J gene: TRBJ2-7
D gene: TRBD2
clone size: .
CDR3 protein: CASSYTSGFYEQYF
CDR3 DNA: TGCGCCAGCAGCTACACTAGCGGTTTCTACGAGCAGTACTTC

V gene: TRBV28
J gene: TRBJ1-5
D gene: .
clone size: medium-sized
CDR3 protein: CASSPVGNQPQHF
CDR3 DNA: TGTGCCAGCAGTCCAGTCGGCAATCAGCCCCAGCATTTT

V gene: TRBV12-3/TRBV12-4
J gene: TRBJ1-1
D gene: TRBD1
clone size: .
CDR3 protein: CASSLGTGGPAEAFF
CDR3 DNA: TGTGCCAGCAGTTTAGGGACAGGGGGTCCAGCTGAAGCTTTCTTT

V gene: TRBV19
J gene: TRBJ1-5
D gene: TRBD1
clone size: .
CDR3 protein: CASRRGTGGHDQPQHF
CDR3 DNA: TGTGCCAGTCGGCGAGGGACAGGGGGCCACGATCAGCCCCAGCATTTT

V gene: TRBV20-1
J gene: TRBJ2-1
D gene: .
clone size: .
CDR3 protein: CSALLSSGLAYNEQFF
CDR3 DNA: TGCAGTGCTCTACTCTCCTCGGGACTCGCCTACAATGAGCAGTTCTTC

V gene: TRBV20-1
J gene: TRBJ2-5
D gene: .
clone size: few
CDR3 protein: CSAAPRGATGTQYF
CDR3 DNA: TGCAGTGCTGCCCCTAGGGGAGCAACAGGGACCCAGTACTTC

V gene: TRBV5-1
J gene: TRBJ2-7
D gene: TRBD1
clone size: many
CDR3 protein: CASSFLGQGEQYF
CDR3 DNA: TGCGCCAGCAGCTTTTTGGGACAGGGCGAGCAGTACTTC

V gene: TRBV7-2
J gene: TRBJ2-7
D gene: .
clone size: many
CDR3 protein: CASSFSGAYEQYF
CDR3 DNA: TGTGCCAGCAGCTTTTCAGGCGCCTACGAGCAGTACTTC